The source of this TCR beta chain is a study of blood T cell repertoires in COVID-19. Study-wide background: Italy, Spain and the United States were the sources of the convalescent and acute COVID-19 samples.

Original handling: It was from reference gene primer amplification that nucleated cell counts were estimated. Clones were read by immunoSEQ multiplex PCR, and TCRdb kept only the in-frame ones, dropping some. From that table come the V and J calls and clone size; the DNA was used to work out D and trimming. The sample lists roughly 13,000 clones; 70% to 90% were seen once. This CDR3 spans 15 amino acids. Losses at the gene ends were 0 bases for V and 6 bases for J; bases not matched to a gene: 4. Germline CDR1 is SGHVS and CDR2 is FNYEAQ. The sample taken for sequencing was peripheral blood. The chain is built from TRBV7-6 and TRBJ1-4; 7 positions agree with TRBD1. This receptor was taken from a man between 35 and 55 years old with active or convalescent COVID-19. For the CDR3, the DNA is TGTGCCAGCAGCTTAGCGGGGCAGGGGGATGAAAAACTGTTTTTT. This codes for CASSLAGQGDEKLFF.